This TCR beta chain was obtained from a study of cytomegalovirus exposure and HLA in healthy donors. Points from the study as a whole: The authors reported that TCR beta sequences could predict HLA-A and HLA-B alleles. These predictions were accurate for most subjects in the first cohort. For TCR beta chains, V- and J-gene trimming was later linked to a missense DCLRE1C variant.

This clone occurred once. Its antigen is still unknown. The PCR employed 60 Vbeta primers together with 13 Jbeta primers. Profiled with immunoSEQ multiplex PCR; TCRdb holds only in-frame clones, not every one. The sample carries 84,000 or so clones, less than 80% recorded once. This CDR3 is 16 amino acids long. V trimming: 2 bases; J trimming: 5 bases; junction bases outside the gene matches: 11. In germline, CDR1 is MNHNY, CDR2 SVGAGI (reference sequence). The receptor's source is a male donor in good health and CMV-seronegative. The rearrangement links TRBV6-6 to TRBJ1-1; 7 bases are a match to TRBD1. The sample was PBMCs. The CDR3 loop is CASSYALDRVVTEAFF. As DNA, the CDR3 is TGTGCCAGCAGTTACGCCCTCGACAGGGTTGTAACTGAAGCTTTCTTT.